This T cell receptor (beta chain) was found in a study of T cells after yellow fever vaccination (dated by TCRdb to the late 2010s). For the wider study: Libraries from fractions with low cell numbers were prepared with the SMART-Seq v4 Ultra Low Input RNA kit. Bulk TCR alpha and beta repertoires were sequenced longitudinally to track T-cell clones before and after primary and booster YFV17D yellow fever vaccination. Two healthy male donors, one aged 18 to 29 and one aged 30 to 39 years, were included in the cohort. Bulk PBMC replicates and cell subsets were isolated from blood drawn at multiple timepoints before and after both primary and secondary immunization. Overall results and qualifications from the work: Computational filtering was required because FACS-sorted repertoires could contain abundant contaminating clonotypes from the bulk population. After the booster, most clones that had expanded after primary vaccination were detected again (around 96% of CD4 and around 88% of CD8), suggesting broad maintenance of memory. Compared with the primary T-cell response, the secondary T-cell response was faster but weaker, reaching its peak on day 5 rather than on day 15. Because the study included only two donors, the extent to which the findings can be generalized is limited. A small share of clonotypes was detected in both CD4 and CD8 compartments, with the overlap likely arising from convergent recombination.

The CDR3 spans 13 residues, from the cysteine through the phenylalanine. Only the CDR3 portion is preserved as DNA: 39 bases, with reading frame beginning at the first base. V is trimmed back by 6 bases and J by 6 bases, and the junction contains 5 bases that no gene match accounts for. Via the germline V gene, CDR1 is KGHSH and CDR2 LQKENI. The data were produced on an Illumina NovaSeq 6000. Synthesis of TCR cDNA relied on 5'RACE template switching, a step that introduced a universal primer site along with unique molecular identifiers. Priming of cDNA synthesis was performed from both the TCR alpha and TCR beta constant segments. Two PCR steps were used to amplify libraries, with sample barcodes and sequencing adapters being added in the second step. Libraries were sequenced on Illumina HiSeq 2500 (2x100 bp) or NovaSeq (2x150 bp). The paper's processing steps were these. MIGEC handled demultiplexing of reads and collapsing into UMI consensus sequences, while MiXCR performed V(D)J alignment. Vaccine-responding clonotypes were defined with edgeR using replicate PBMC samples, requiring FDR below 0.01 and a log2 fold change above 5 up to day 15. Each bulk clonotype received a CD4 or CD8 identity based on whether the sequenced CD4 or CD8 repertoire contained that clonotype at higher abundance. Using fastp at Q25 and MiXCR, TCRdb reprocessed the public reads and kept productive beta chains. Every CDR3 protein is listed once, alongside the most common genes and DNA of its rows. TCRdb, not the authors, supplied the V and J calls. A total of some 420,000 distinct CDR3 sequences appear in this sample, around a sixth of them only once. The ten largest clonotypes hold 18% of the sample.

What this sample's treatment or condition label stands for: live attenuated yellow fever vaccine strain. At each blood-draw timepoint, two biological replicates of bulk PBMCs were obtained. A standard Ficoll-Paque protocol was used to isolate PBMCs from peripheral blood. RNA was extracted with TriZol from bulk PBMCs, CD4 and CD8 fractions, and dextramer-positive and dextramer-negative fractions. Notes on this clonotype: Its target antigen remains unknown. No quality values exist for individual bases; no much larger clone is one base distant.

The chain joins TRBV18 to TRBJ1-1, with 9 middle bases fitting TRBD1. This sequence was found in a man younger than 35 who received the YFV17D yellow fever vaccine. This material consisted of PBMCs, taken before the yellow fever booster vaccination. The DNA sequence is TGTGCCAGCTCCCGGGACAGGGCCGCTGAAGCTTTCTTT. Translated, it reads CASSRDRAAEAFF. With the rest looked up from the reference TRBV18 and TRBJ1-1 genes rather than sequenced, the full variable domain is NAGVMQNPRHLVRRRGQEARLRCSPMKGHSHVYWYRQLPEEGLKFMVYLQKENIIDESGMPKERFSAEFPKEGPSILRIQQVVRGDSAAYFCASSRDRAAEAFFGQGTRLTVV.